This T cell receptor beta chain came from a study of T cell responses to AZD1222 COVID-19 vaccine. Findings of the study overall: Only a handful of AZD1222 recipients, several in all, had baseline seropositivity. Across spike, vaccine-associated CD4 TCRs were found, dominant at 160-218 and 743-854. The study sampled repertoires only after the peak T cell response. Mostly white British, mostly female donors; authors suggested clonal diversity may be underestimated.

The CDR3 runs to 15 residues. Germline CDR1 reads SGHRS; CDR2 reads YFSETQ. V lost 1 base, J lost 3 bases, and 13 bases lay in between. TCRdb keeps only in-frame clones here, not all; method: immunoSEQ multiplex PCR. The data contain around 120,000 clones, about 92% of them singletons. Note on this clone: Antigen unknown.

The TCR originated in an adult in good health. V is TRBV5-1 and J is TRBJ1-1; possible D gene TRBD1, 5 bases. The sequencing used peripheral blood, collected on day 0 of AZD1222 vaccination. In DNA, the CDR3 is TGCGCCAGCAGCTTGAACCCGGGAGGGGACACTGAAGCTTTCTTT. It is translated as CASSLNPGGDTEAFF.